One sample yielded the 29 T cell receptor beta chains listed below, sequenced in a study of CD8+ T cells in alopecia areata. Reverse transcription of extracted RNA yielded cDNA, which provided the sequencing template. Only in-frame clones appear in the TCRdb table, and some are missing; sequencing was by immunoSEQ multiplex PCR. This sample yields 45,000 to 70,000 clones, of which about 96% are seen a single time; 25% to 30% belongs to the top ten. Sequenced material: CD8+ T cells sorted from blood, taken at week 0. Receptor source: a human donor with alopecia areata.

V and J are TRBV2 and TRBJ2-1; 10 bases are a match to TRBD2. The CDR3 spans 16 residues. V lost 3 bases and J lost 7; bases outside the gene matches: 9. The germline V gene encodes CDR1 SNHLY and CDR2 FYNNEI. CDR3 nucleotide sequence: TGTGCCAGCAGTGATCCCAGCGGGGGGGCCTGGAATGAGCAGTTCTTC. Protein: CASSDPSGGAWNEQFF.

V and J are TRBV6-6 and TRBJ1-6; perhaps TRBD1 as D (6 bases). V was pared by 1 base and J by 19 bases, with 20 bases between. Germline CDR1 reads MNHNY; CDR2 reads SVGAGI (reference sequence). The CDR3 sequence is 14 residues long. The CDR3 protein is CASSYWGLDRGTHF. In DNA form, the CDR3 reads TGTGCCAGCAGTTACTGGGGGCTTGATAGGGGGACTCACTTT.

This chain uses TRBV4-2 with TRBJ2-7, with 7 bases aligning to TRBD1. The germline V gene encodes CDR1 LGHNA and CDR2 YNFKEQ. The CDR3 length is 16 residues. The ends lost 0 bases at V and 4 bases at J; junction bases unmatched: 9. CDR3 region: CASSQEGEGAVYEQYF. The CDR3 bases are TGTGCCAGCAGCCAAGAGGGTGAGGGGGCGGTATACGAGCAGTACTTC.

This chain links TRBV2 with TRBJ2-5; no definite D call. The CDR3 spans 10 residues. The ends were cut back, 9 bases at V and 5 bases at J, with 7 bases in the middle. Germline lookup yields CDR1 SNHLY and CDR2 FYNNEI. The CDR3 bases are TGTGCCAGTTTCCAGGAGACCCAGTACTTC. Its protein is CASFQETQYF.

The chain couples TRBV7-9 to TRBJ1-2; no clear D. The germline V gene has CDR1 SEHNR and CDR2 FQNEAQ (reference sequence). Trimming took off 7 bases at V and 6 bases at J, with 24 bases between the two ends. CDR3 length equals 16 residues. The CDR3: CASTPWAGDLRDGYTF. CDR3 DNA sequence: TGTGCCAGCACCCCCTGGGCTGGGGATCTACGAGATGGCTACACCTTC.

V usage is TRBV4-3 and J usage is TRBJ1-5, with unresolved D. The V gene's germline CDR1 is LGHNA and CDR2 YSLEER. V dropped 1 base and J dropped 0 bases, with 7 bases sitting between them. This CDR3 has 15 amino acids. This chain's CDR3 is CASSQVGSSNQPQHF. In nucleotides, the CDR3 is TGCGCCAGCAGCCAAGTTGGCAGTAGCAATCAGCCCCAGCATTTT.

J is TRBJ2-5 and V is TRBV7-6; the D is unclear. The germline gives CDR1 SGHVS, CDR2 FNYEAQ. The CDR3 has 16 residues. The germline V and J ends were trimmed by 5 bases and 0 bases, with 16 bases remaining between them. This CDR3 is CASSLAFTAYQETQYF. CDR3 coding DNA: TGTGCCAGCAGCCTGGCTTTCACAGCATACCAAGAGACCCAGTACTTC.

The chain is built from TRBV30 and TRBJ2-3, with D perhaps matching TRBD1 (6 bases). Per germline, CDR1 GTSNPN and CDR2 SVGIG (reference sequence). The V gene lost 0 bases and the J gene lost 2 bases, with 12 bases spanning the gap. This CDR3 region has 15 residues. The CDR3 region has the DNA TGTGCCTGGAGTGTCAACAGGGAGCTCACAGATACGCAGTATTTT. It translates to CAWSVNRELTDTQYF.

This chain joins TRBV6-5 and TRBJ2-3; no definite D call. The CDR3 contains 14 residues. Germline CDR1 and CDR2: MNHEY and SVGAGI. Trimming removed 4 bases from V and 2 bases from J, with 10 bases in between. The CDR3 nucleotides read TGTGCCAGCAGTTTTTTATCGGACACAGATACGCAGTATTTT. This sequence encodes CASSFLSDTDTQYF.

The chain has TRBV29-1 and TRBJ2-1, with D tentatively TRBD1 or TRBD2 (5 bases each). The CDR3 is 18 amino acids. Trimming took off 1 base at V and 0 bases at J, with 19 bases between the two ends. The V gene's germline CDR1 is SQVTM and CDR2 ANQGSEA. Here the CDR3 DNA reads TGCAGCGTTGAAGGCGGGCAGGGCCTCAGGAGCTCCTACAATGAGCAGTTCTTC. This translates into CSVEGGQGLRSSYNEQFF.

The chain joins TRBV2 to TRBJ2-1, with D possibly TRBD1 on 6 matching bases. Germline CDR1 SNHLY, CDR2 FYNNEI. With 5 bases removed from V and 4 bases from J, the gap between germline ends came to 21 bases. The CDR3 loop spans 17 amino acids. CDR3 nucleotide sequence: TGTGCCAGCAGTCCCCTCCCCGGGACAACGCTTTACAATGAGCAGTTCTTC. Residues: CASSPLPGTTLYNEQFF.

The CDR3 region is CASSEYRGYGYTF. The CDR3, as DNA: TGTGCCAGCAGTGAATACAGGGGCTATGGCTACACCTTC. The J gene is TRBJ1-2, the V gene TRBV6-1; TRBD1 matches at 7 bases. CDR1 is MNHNS, CDR2 SASEGT, per germline. The CDR3 has 13 amino acids. V lost 2 bases, J lost 4 bases, and 1 base stayed unmatched.

This clone has a single count. The CDR3 nucleotides are TGCGCCAGCAGCCTATGGGGGGGGACAGACAATGAGCAGTTCTTC. Its translation: CASSLWGGTDNEQFF. The rearrangement uses TRBV4-1 and TRBJ2-1; possibly TRBD1 or TRBD2 for D (7 bases each). Germline CDR1 MGHRA, CDR2 YSYEKL. Deletions cut 4 bases from V and 5 bases from J, with 15 bases between. The length of the CDR3 is 15 residues.

The CDR3: CASTQQGASVQPQHF. CDR3 DNA sequence: TGTGCCAGTACCCAACAGGGGGCTTCGGTTCAGCCCCAGCATTTT. The chain links TRBV19 to TRBJ1-5; TRBD1 agrees at 9 bases. This CDR3 spans 15 amino acids. Germline V gene lookup returns CDR1 LNHDA and CDR2 SQIVND (reference sequence). V lost 7 bases, J lost 6 bases, and 10 bases stayed unmatched.

The genes are TRBV27 and TRBJ2-7, with D possibly called TRBD1 or TRBD2 (6 bases each). Germline CDR1 MNHEY, CDR2 SMNVEV (reference sequence). CDR3 length: 14 residues. Trimming removed 8 bases from V and 0 bases from J, with 14 bases in between. The CDR3 DNA reads TGTGCCAGCCGAGGGGGGCCCTACTCCTACGAGCAGTACTTC. It translates to CASRGGPYSYEQYF.

The genes are TRBV11-2 and TRBJ2-5; 12 nucleotides align to TRBD2. The CDR3 spans 15 residues. CDR1 and CDR2 (germline): SGHAT, FQNNGV. V was pared by 9 bases and J by 1 base, with 6 bases of the junction left unmatched. The CDR3, as DNA: TGTGCCAGTGAAGGACTAGCGGGACTCCAAGAGACCCAGTACTTC. The encoded protein is CASEGLAGLQETQYF.

The gene calls are TRBV4-2 and TRBJ2-5, with D perhaps assigned TRBD1 or TRBD2 (5 bases each). The CDR3 covers 15 residues. Germline V gene data show CDR1 as LGHNA and CDR2 as YNFKEQ. V was cut by 5 bases and J by 1 base, with 14 bases left in between. Written as DNA, the CDR3 is TGTGCCAGCAGCTACGGGACCAAAAGCCAAGAGACCCAGTACTTC. Residues: CASSYGTKSQETQYF.

The V and J genes are TRBV4-1 and TRBJ2-6, with D possibly TRBD1 on 6 matching bases. Deletions cut 4 bases from V and 2 bases from J, with 9 bases between. CDR1 MGHRA and CDR2 YSYEKL come from the germline V gene. There are 15 residues in the CDR3. CDR3 sequence: CASSPWGPGANVLTF. The CDR3 coding sequence is TGCGCCAGCAGCCCCTGGGGGCCTGGGGCCAACGTCCTGACTTTC.

This clone was recorded only once. The gene calls are TRBV11-2 and TRBJ2-3; D unclear. Per germline, CDR1 SGHAT and CDR2 FQNNGV. CDR3 length: 18 amino acids. Trimming removed 6 bases at V and 6 bases at J, with 28 bases between. DNA for the CDR3: TGTGCCAGCAGTTACTCCTCATGGCCGTCCTCCCAGTCGGATACGCAGTATTTT. Residues: CASSYSSWPSSQSDTQYF.

The chain carries TRBV4-1 and TRBJ2-1; 8 bases agree with TRBD2. The trim removed 0 bases at V and 6 bases at J, leaving 16 bases unmatched. This CDR3 spans 19 amino acids. Germline V lookup: CDR1 MGHRA, CDR2 YSYEKL. Written as DNA, the CDR3 is TGCGCCAGCAGCCAAGATTACGGCACGAGCGGGGGTTACGTCAATGAGCAGTTCTTC. Encoded protein: CASSQDYGTSGGYVNEQFF.

V and J are TRBV11-2 and TRBJ2-5; D may be TRBD1 or TRBD2 (6 bases each). The V end was cut by 6 bases, the J end by 0 bases, with 20 bases between. Germline values: CDR1 SGHAT, CDR2 FQNNGV. CDR3 length: 17 residues. The CDR3 spells CASSGGGSGRDQETQYF. The CDR3 nucleotides are TGTGCCAGCAGTGGAGGGGGATCAGGGCGGGACCAAGAGACCCAGTACTTC. The variable domain in full, with the rest retrieved from reference TRBV11-2 and TRBJ2-5, is EAGVAQSPRYKIIEKRQSVAFWCNPISGHATLYWYQQILGQGPKLLIQFQNNGVVDDSQLPKDRFSAERLKGVDSTLKIQPAKLEDSAVYLCASSGGGSGRDQETQYFGPGTRLLVL.

The chain uses TRBV5-1 and TRBJ1-1, with D uncertain. The CDR3 loop spans 11 amino acids. CDR1 is SGHRS, CDR2 YFSETQ, per germline. The V and J ends lost 1 base and 7 bases respectively, with 5 bases between them. The CDR3 coding sequence is TGCGCCAGCAGCTTGTTGGGTGAAGCTTTCTTT. It translates to CASSLLGEAFF.

The chain employs TRBV9 and TRBJ1-5, with D possibly TRBD1 on 6 matching bases. Germline CDR1 reads SGDLS; CDR2 reads YYNGEE. V dropped 4 bases and J dropped 9 bases, with 26 bases sitting between them. The CDR3 has 17 residues. The CDR3 nucleotides are TGTGCCAGCAGCCCTCCTCCCAATACAGGGCCCGTTAGGCCCCAGCATTTT. Protein sequence: CASSPPPNTGPVRPQHF.

This chain joins TRBV2 and TRBJ2-3, with TRBD1 matching over 8 bases. Per the germline V gene, CDR1 is SNHLY and CDR2 is FYNNEI. The V segment lost 6 bases and the J segment 3 bases; nucleotides outside the gene matches: 5. The CDR3 contains 14 residues. CDR3: CASRDRGGTDTQYF. DNA for the CDR3: TGTGCCAGCAGAGACAGGGGTGGGACAGATACGCAGTATTTT.

The rearrangement uses TRBV7-9 and TRBJ2-1, with a weak D call TRBD2 (7 bases). Germline V lookup: CDR1 SEHNR, CDR2 FQNEAQ (reference sequence). Trimming left V 1 base short and J 4 bases short, with 14 bases between. The CDR3 has 16 amino acids. CDR3 protein: CASSLGERGHYNEQFF. In DNA, the CDR3 is TGTGCCAGCAGCTTAGGGGAGCGGGGACATTACAATGAGCAGTTCTTC.

This rearrangement joins TRBV5-1 to TRBJ2-1; D possibly corresponds to TRBD1 (6 bases). Trimming took off 4 bases at V and 4 bases at J, with 18 bases between the two ends. The V gene's germline CDR1 is SGHRS and CDR2 YFSETQ. The CDR3 contains 16 residues. The chain's CDR3 is CASSVPTGDSYNEQFF. CDR3 bases: TGCGCCAGCAGCGTTCCGACAGGCGACTCTTACAATGAGCAGTTCTTC. The whole variable domain, remainder taken from reference TRBV5-1 and TRBJ2-1, is KAGVTQTPRYLIKTRGQQVTLSCSPISGHRSVSWYQQTPGQGLQFLFEYFSETQRNKGNFPGRFSGRQFSNSRSEMNVSTLELGDSALYLCASSVPTGDSYNEQFFGPGTRLTVL.

This sequence joins TRBV7-9 and TRBJ1-1; 7 bases line up with TRBD1. The CDR3 sequence is 13 residues long. V lost 3 bases to trimming and J lost 6 bases; unmatched junction nucleotides: 4. The V gene's germline CDR1 is SEHNR and CDR2 FQNEAQ (reference sequence). CDR3 bases: TGTGCCAGCAGCTTCGACAGGGTCTCTGAAGCTTTCTTT. This translates into CASSFDRVSEAFF.

The chain combines TRBV11-3 with TRBJ2-4, with D possibly called TRBD1 or TRBD2 (5 bases each). The germline gives CDR1 SGHNT, CDR2 YENEEA. Trimming removed 5 bases at V and 5 bases at J, with 10 bases between. The CDR3 has 13 residues. The CDR3 DNA is TGTGCCAGCAGCACCCGGGACGAAAACATTCAGTACTTC. Protein product: CASSTRDENIQYF.

The J gene is TRBJ2-3, the V gene TRBV15; 9 nucleotides line up with TRBD2. The CDR3 is made up of 17 amino acids. The germline V gene encodes CDR1 LNHNV and CDR2 YYDKDF (reference sequence). V shed 0 bases, J shed 4 bases, and the junction held 8 bases outside the gene matches. The CDR3: CATSRDLSLAGPDTQYF. CDR3 sequence (DNA): TGTGCCACCAGCAGAGATCTAAGTCTAGCGGGGCCAGATACGCAGTATTTT.